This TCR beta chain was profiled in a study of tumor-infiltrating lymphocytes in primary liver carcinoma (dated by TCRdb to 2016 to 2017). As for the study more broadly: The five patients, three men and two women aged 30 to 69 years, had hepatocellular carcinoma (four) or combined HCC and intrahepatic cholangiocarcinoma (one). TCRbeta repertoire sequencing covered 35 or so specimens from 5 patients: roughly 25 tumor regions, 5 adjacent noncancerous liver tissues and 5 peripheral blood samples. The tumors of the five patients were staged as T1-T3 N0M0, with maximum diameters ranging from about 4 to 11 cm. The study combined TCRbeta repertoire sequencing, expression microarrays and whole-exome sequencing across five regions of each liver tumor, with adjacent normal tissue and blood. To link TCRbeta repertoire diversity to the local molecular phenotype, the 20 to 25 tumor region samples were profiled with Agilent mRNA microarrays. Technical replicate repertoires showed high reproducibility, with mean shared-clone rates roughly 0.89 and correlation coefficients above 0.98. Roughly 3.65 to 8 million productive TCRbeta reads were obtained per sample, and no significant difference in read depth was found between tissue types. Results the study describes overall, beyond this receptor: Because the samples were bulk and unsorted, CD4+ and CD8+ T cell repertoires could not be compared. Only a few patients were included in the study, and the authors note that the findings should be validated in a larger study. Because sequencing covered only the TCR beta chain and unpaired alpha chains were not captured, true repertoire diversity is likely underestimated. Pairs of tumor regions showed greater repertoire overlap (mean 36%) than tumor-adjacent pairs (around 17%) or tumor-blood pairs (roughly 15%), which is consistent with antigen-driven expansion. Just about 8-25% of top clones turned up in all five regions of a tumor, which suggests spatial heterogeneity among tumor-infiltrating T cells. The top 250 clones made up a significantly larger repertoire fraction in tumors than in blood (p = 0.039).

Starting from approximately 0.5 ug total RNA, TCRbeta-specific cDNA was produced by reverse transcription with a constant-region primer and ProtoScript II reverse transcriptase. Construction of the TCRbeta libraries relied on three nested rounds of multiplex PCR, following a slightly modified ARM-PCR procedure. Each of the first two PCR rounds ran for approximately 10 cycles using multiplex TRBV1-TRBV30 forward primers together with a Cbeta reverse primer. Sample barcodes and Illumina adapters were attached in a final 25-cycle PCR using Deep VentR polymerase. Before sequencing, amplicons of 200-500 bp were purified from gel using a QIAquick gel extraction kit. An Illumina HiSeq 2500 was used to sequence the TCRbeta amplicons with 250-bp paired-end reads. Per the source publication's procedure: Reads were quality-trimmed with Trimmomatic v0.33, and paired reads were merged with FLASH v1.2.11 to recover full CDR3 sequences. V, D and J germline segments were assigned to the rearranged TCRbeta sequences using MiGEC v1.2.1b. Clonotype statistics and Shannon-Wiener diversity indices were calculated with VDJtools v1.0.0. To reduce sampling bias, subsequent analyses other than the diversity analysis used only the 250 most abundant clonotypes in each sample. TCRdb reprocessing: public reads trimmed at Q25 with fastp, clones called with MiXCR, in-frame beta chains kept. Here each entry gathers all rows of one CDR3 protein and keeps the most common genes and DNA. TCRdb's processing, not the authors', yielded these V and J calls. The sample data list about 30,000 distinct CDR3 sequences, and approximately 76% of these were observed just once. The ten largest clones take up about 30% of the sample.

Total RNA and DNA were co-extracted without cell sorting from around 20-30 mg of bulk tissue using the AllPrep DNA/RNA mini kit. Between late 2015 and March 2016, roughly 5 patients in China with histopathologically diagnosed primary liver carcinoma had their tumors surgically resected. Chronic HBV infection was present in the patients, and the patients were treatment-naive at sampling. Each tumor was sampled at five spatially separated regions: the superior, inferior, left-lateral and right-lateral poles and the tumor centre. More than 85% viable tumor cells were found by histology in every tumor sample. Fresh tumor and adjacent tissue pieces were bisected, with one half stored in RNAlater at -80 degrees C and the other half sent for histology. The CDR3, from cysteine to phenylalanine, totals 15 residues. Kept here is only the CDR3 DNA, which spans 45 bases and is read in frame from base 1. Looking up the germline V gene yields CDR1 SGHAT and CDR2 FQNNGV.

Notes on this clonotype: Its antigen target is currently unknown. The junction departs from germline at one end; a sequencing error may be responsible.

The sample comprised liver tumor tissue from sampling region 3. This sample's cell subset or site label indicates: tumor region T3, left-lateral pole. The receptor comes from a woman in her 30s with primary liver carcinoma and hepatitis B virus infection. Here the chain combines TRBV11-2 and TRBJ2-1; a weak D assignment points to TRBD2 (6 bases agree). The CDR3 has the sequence CVSSLEGTLLNEQFF. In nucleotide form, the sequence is TGTGTCAGCAGCTTAGAGGGGACTCTCCTCAATGAGCAGTTCTTC.